Listed here is a single T cell receptor beta chain. There are 15 residues in the CDR3. V shed 3 bases and J shed 3 bases, with 11 bases lying between them. This sample stems from a study of response to subunit inactivated influenza vaccine. In TCRdb, the RT-PCR reads were re-called with MiXCR into one record per CDR3 protein. The sample lists 500,000 to 750,000 distinct CDR3 sequences, 14% occurring once. The sequencing here drew on PBMCs from blood, taken 11 to 12 days after vaccination. The clonotype originates from a man aged 45-65 years who received an inactivated influenza vaccine. The genes are TRBV12-3 or TRBV12-4 and TRBJ2-2; possible D gene TRBD1, 6 bases. The CDR3 loop reads CASSFVQGDTGELFF. The CDR3 coding sequence is TGTGCCAGCAGTTTCGTACAGGGCGACACCGGGGAGCTGTTTTTT.